This TCR beta chain originates from a study of glioma-infiltrating T cells. Germline loops: CDR1 SGHAT, CDR2 FQNNGV. The CDR3 is 14 residues long. Trimming shortened V by 6 bases and J by 2 bases, and 12 bases separated the two germline ends. This clonotype showed up many times. The antigen is unknown. Amplification of TCR alpha and beta CDR3 regions from RNA used iRepertoire nested multiplex PCR. One-step reverse transcription and amplification started from approximately 100-400 ng of tissue mRNA or PBMC total RNA. Each CDR3 protein is one row after TCRdb ran MiXCR on the multiplex PCR reads. This sample has approximately 120,000 distinct CDR3 sequences, with 20% to 25% found just once. Study findings and constraints: Gliomas, especially low-grade, showed above-expected tissue-blood divergence; non-neoplastic patients showed below.

Specimen: glioma tissue, nonneoplastic brain tissue, or PBMCs (not recorded which). The chain has TRBV11-2 and TRBJ2-3; D ambiguous. The receptor was derived from a human donor with low-grade glioma or glioblastoma, undergoing nonglioma brain surgery, or in good health (not recorded which). The DNA for the CDR3 is TGTGCCAGCAGTTTTGATGGGATCACAGATACGCAGTATTTT. It specifies CASSFDGITDTQYF.